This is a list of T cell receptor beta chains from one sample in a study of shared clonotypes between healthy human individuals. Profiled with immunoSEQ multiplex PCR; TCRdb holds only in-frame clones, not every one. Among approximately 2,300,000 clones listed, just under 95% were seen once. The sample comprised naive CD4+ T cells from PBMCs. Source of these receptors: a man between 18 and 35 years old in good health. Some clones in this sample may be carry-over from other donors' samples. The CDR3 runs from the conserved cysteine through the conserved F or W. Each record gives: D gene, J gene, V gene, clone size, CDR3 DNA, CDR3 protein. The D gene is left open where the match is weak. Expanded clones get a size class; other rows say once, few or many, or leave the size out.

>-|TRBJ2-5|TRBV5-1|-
TGCGCCAGCAGCCTGAACAGCTTTCAAGAGACCCAGTACTTC
CASSLNSFQETQYF
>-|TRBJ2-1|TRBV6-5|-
TGTGCCAGCAGTTACTCGGTGGGCCCCTACTACAATGAGCAGTTCTTC
CASSYSVGPYYNEQFF
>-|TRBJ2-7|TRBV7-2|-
TGTGCCAGCAGCTTAGGAGGCTGGGGGGAGCAGTACTTC
CASSLGGWGEQYF
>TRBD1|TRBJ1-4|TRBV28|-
TGTGCCAGCAGAGAAAATGACAGGGAGGTTGAAAAACTGTTTTTT
CASRENDREVEKLFF
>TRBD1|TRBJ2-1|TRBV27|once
TGTGCCAGCGGTCGGGACAGGGAGAGAAATGAGCAGTTCTTC
CASGRDRERNEQFF
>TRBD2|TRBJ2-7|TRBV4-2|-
TGTGCCAGCAGCCCACACCGCCTTGGTAGCGGGAGCGGCTACGAGCAGTACTTC
CASSPHRLGSGSGYEQYF
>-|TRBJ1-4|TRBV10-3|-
TGTGCCATCAGTGAGTCAGGAGACGGCGAAAAACTGTTTTTT
CAISESGDGEKLFF
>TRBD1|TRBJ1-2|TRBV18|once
TGTGCCAGCTCACCAATGACAGGGGTGGGCGACTATGGCTACACCTTC
CASSPMTGVGDYGYTF
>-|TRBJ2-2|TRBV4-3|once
TGCGCCAGCAGCCACGAGCGGGCGGGGAACACCGGGGAGCTGTTTTTT
CASSHERAGNTGELFF
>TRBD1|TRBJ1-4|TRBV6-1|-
TGTGCCAGCAGTGCGGACAGGGTTAGTGAAAAACTGTTTTTT
CASSADRVSEKLFF
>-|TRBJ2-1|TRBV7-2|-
TGTGCCAGCAGCTCCCGACAGGGGCCCGGGGGGAGTGAGCAGTTCTTC
CASSSRQGPGGSEQFF
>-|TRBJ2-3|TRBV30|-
TGTGCCTGGAGTGCCGACAGGCTCTATAGCACAGATACGCAGTATTTT
CAWSADRLYSTDTQYF
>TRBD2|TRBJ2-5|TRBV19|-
TGTGCCAGTGCCCAGGTAGCGGGAGTAGGGGAGACCCAGTACTTC
CASAQVAGVGETQYF
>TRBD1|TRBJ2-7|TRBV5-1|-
TGCGCCAGCAGCCGATGGGACAGGCGCCATTTCTACGAGCAGTACTTC
CASSRWDRRHFYEQYF
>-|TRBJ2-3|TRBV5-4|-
TGTGCCAGCAGCAAACTAGACGGGGCTGGTGATACGCAGTATTTT
CASSKLDGAGDTQYF
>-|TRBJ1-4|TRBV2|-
TGTGCCACCCAGAGGCAGTTTAATGAAAAACTGTTTTTT
CATQRQFNEKLFF
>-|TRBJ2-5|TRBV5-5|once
TGTGCCAGCAGCCAAATCCAAGAGACCCAGTACTTC
CASSQIQETQYF
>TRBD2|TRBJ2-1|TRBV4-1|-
TGCGCCAGCAGCCAAAACAGGGGACTAGCGGGAGGTATCCCTTACTACAATGAGCAGTTCTTC
CASSQNRGLAGGIPYYNEQFF
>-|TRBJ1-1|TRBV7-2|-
TGTGCCAGCAGCTTGGGCCTCCCCACTGAAGCTTTCTTT
CASSLGLPTEAFF
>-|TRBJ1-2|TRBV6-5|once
TGTGCCAGCACTCCAGGGTGGGGCTATGGCTACACCTTC
CASTPGWGYGYTF